This T cell receptor beta chain was observed in a study of blood T cell repertoires in COVID-19. Across the study: Samples representing acute and convalescent COVID-19 were sourced from the United States, Italy and Spain. PBMCs, B-cell-depleted T cells, or T cells were the source of the cDNA or gDNA that made up the material.

This CDR3 is built from 14 residues. V lost 2 bases, J lost 2 bases, and 9 bases lay in between. CDR1 is SGDLS and CDR2 is YYNGEE in the germline V gene. Under the authors' procedure: Cell counts per sample came from amplifying reference gene primers. Profiling relied on immunoSEQ multiplex PCR, and the TCRdb table lists in-frame clones only, not all of them. The V and J calls and clone size are taken from that table; D and trimming were inferred from the DNA. The table has some 700,000 clones, 80% to 90% seen once; the top ten hold 0.2% to 0.3%. V is TRBV9 and J is TRBJ2-3; D unresolved. The specimen was peripheral blood. The TCR was taken from a woman in her late teens or twenties with acute or convalescent COVID-19. CDR3 DNA: TGTGCCAGCAGCGTGAGTGAGAACACAGATACGCAGTATTTT. Residues: CASSVSENTDTQYF.